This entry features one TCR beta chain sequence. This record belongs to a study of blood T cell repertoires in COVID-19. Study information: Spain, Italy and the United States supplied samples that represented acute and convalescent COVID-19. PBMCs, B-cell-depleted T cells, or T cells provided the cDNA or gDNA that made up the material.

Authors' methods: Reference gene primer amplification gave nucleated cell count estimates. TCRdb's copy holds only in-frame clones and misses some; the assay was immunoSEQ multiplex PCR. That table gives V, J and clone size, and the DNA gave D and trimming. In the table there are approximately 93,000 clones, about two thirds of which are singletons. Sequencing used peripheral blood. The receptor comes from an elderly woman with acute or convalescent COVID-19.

The CDR3 nucleotides read TGTGCCAGCAGCTTGTACGGGACAGTTGAAAAACTGTTTTTT. Residues: CASSLYGTVEKLFF. J is TRBJ1-4 and V is TRBV5-4, with TRBD1 matching 7 bases. Germline V gene data show CDR1 as SGHNT and CDR2 as YYREEE (reference sequence). J lost 7 bases, V lost 1 base, and 4 bases had no gene match. This CDR3 region has 14 residues.